This T cell receptor beta chain was observed in a study of T cell responses to AZD1222 COVID-19 vaccine. Note on this clone: Its antigen remains unidentified.

Profiling relied on immunoSEQ multiplex PCR, and the TCRdb table lists in-frame clones only, not all of them. The top ten hold around 7.2% of the sample, which has roughly 120,000 clones, more than 85% seen once. Study observations and caveats: Repertoire samples came only from after the peak T cell response. Among spike-specific TCRs, nearly half reportedly target unmutated variant regions. Just a handful of AZD1222 recipients were seropositive at baseline.

This sequence originates from an adult in good health. This specimen consisted of peripheral blood, obtained on day 0 of AZD1222 vaccination.

This CDR3 is CASKLGWGGNQPQHF. CDR3 in DNA: TGTGCCAGCAAATTAGGCTGGGGGGGCAATCAGCCCCAGCATTTT. The chain links TRBV28 to TRBJ1-5, with a tentative D call TRBD1 (5 bases). The ends were cut back, 7 bases at V and 2 bases at J, with 15 bases in the middle. This CDR3 spans 15 amino acids. Germline loops: CDR1 MDHEN, CDR2 SYDVKM. Together with reference TRBV28 and TRBJ1-5, the CDR3 gives the full variable domain: DVKVTQSSRYLVKRTGEKVFLECVQDMDHENMFWYRQDPGLGLRLIYFSYDVKMKEKGDIPEGYSVSREKKERFSLILESASTNQTSMYLCASKLGWGGNQPQHFGDGTRLSIL.